These T cell receptor beta chains were read from a single sample in a study of blood T cell repertoires in COVID-19. The table came from immunoSEQ multiplex PCR; TCRdb's copy has only in-frame clones and leaves some out. There are over 30,000 clones in the sample; around 77% occur only once, and roughly 17% lies in the top ten. Sequencing was performed on peripheral blood. The receptors shown here come from a human donor in a cohort sampled during active COVID-19. Each CDR3 is given with its conserved first and last residue. The D gene is left open where the match is weak. Some rows mark clone size as missing; the rest say once, few, many or name a class of expanded clone.

J gene | D gene | clone size | V gene | CDR3 protein | CDR3 DNA
TRBJ1-1 | - | - | TRBV6-5 | CASSQSGVVAEAFF | TGTGCCAGCAGTCAATCGGGGGTAGTGGCTGAAGCTTTCTTT
TRBJ1-2 | TRBD1 | - | TRBV10-3 | CAISDPRDSGNYGYTF | TGTGCCATCAGTGATCCGAGGGACAGCGGTAACTATGGCTACACCTTC
TRBJ2-5 | - | - | TRBV27 | CASSPRQGRGGGQETQYF | TGTGCCAGCAGTCCAAGACAGGGAAGGGGTGGGGGGCAAGAGACCCAGTACTTC
TRBJ1-3 | - | - | TRBV9 | CASSVGQSGNTIYF | TGTGCCAGCAGCGTAGGACAGTCTGGAAACACCATATATTTT
TRBJ1-4 | - | - | TRBV7-6 | CASSPSGGIGTNEKLFF | TGTGCCAGCAGTCCCTCTGGGGGGATAGGGACTAATGAAAAACTGTTTTTT
TRBJ2-2 | - | - | TRBV5-1 | CASSAAGGGTGELFF | TGCGCCAGCAGCGCCGCCGGGGGTGGCACCGGGGAGCTGTTTTTT
TRBJ2-4 | - | - | TRBV28 | CASSTSGVPKNIQYF | TGTGCCAGCAGTACCTCGGGGGTCCCCAAAAACATTCAGTACTTC
TRBJ2-3 | TRBD2 | - | TRBV3-1/TRBV3-2 | CASSQVGLAGGRGTDTQYF | TGTGCCAGCAGCCAAGTTGGTCTAGCGGGGGGGCGCGGCACAGATACGCAGTATTTT
TRBJ2-1 | - | - | TRBV7-2 | CASSLQGTTNNEQFF | TGTGCCAGCAGCTTACAGGGGACTACCAACAATGAGCAGTTCTTC
TRBJ2-7 | - | - | TRBV11-2 | CASSLVHAGSYEQYF | TGTGCCAGCAGCTTAGTTCATGCGGGCTCCTACGAGCAGTACTTC
TRBJ2-7 | TRBD1 | - | TRBV25-1 | CASSSTGALEQYF | TGTGCCAGCAGTTCAACAGGGGCCTTGGAGCAGTACTTC
TRBJ2-6 | - | - | TRBV7-6 | CASSIVTGSGANVLTF | TGTGCCAGCAGCATCGTGACAGGATCTGGGGCCAACGTCCTGACTTTC
TRBJ2-7 | TRBD1 | - | TRBV5-5 | CASSFRDRGFEQYF | TGTGCCAGCAGCTTCCGGGACAGGGGATTCGAGCAGTACTTC
TRBJ2-5 | TRBD1 | - | TRBV14 | CASSQRQGAFETQYF | TGTGCCAGCAGCCAAAGACAGGGGGCCTTTGAGACCCAGTACTTC
TRBJ1-1 | TRBD1 | once | TRBV29-1 | CSTYSGTANTEAFF | TGCAGCACGTACTCCGGGACAGCGAACACTGAAGCTTTCTTT
TRBJ1-1 | TRBD1 | once | TRBV5-8 | CASSYRGLTRNTEAFF | TGTGCCAGCAGCTACAGGGGGTTGACCAGAAACACTGAAGCTTTCTTT
TRBJ1-2 | TRBD1 | - | TRBV4-2 | CASSQGNPGQGARDGYTF | TGTGCCAGCAGCCAAGGGAATCCGGGACAGGGGGCGCGGGATGGCTACACCTTC
TRBJ2-3 | - | - | TRBV6-4 | CASSAERQDTQYF | TGTGCCAGCAGCGCCGAGCGGCAAGATACGCAGTATTTT
TRBJ2-2 | - | - | TRBV6-6 | CASSPLGSYTGELFF | TGTGCCAGCAGTCCCCTCGGGTCTTACACCGGGGAGCTGTTTTTT
TRBJ2-6 | - | once | TRBV4-1 | CASSQSSGLLASGANVLTF | TGCGCCAGCAGCCAATCGTCTGGCTTGCTAGCGTCTGGGGCCAACGTCCTGACTTTC
TRBJ1-4 | TRBD1 | - | TRBV7-8 | CASSLGRGQGGATNEKLFF | TGTGCCAGCAGCTTAGGACGGGGACAGGGAGGGGCAACTAATGAAAAACTGTTTTTT
TRBJ2-2 | - | - | TRBV27 | CASTFGGANTGELFF | TGTGCCAGCACCTTTGGGGGCGCGAACACCGGGGAGCTGTTTTTT
TRBJ2-7 | - | - | TRBV10-3 | CALRTDFYEQYF | TGTGCCTTACGGACAGACTTCTACGAGCAGTACTTC
TRBJ1-2 | - | - | TRBV3-1/TRBV3-2 | CASSQEGGNYGYTF | TGTGCCAGCAGCCAAGAGGGAGGGAACTATGGCTACACCTTC
TRBJ1-5 | TRBD1 | - | TRBV7-2 | CASSLDFATGRDQPQHF | TGTGCCAGCAGCTTAGACTTTGCGACAGGGAGAGATCAGCCCCAGCATTTT
TRBJ2-7 | TRBD1 | - | TRBV19 | CATSDRGLYEQYF | TGTGCCACCTCAGACAGGGGCCTCTACGAGCAGTACTTC
TRBJ1-4 | - | - | TRBV19 | CASSHTGLTTNEKLFF | TGTGCCAGTAGCCATACAGGGCTCACAACTAATGAAAAACTGTTTTTT
TRBJ2-1 | TRBD2 | once | TRBV11-2 | CASRSGLAGIGEQFF | TGTGCCAGCAGATCCGGACTAGCGGGAATTGGTGAGCAGTTCTTC
TRBJ2-1 | TRBD2 | once | TRBV3-1/TRBV3-2 | CASSRGTSGSNEQFF | TGTGCCAGCAGCCGAGGGACTAGCGGGAGTAATGAGCAGTTCTTC
TRBJ1-2 | TRBD1 | - | TRBV6-5 | CASSTGQGRGYGYTF | TGTGCCAGCAGCACGGGACAGGGGAGGGGCTATGGCTACACCTTC
TRBJ2-2 | - | - | TRBV4-3 | CASSQDPDTTGELFF | TGCGCCAGCAGCCAAGATCCCGACACAACTGGGGAGCTGTTTTTT
TRBJ2-3 | - | - | TRBV30 | CAWKFAGSTDTQYF | TGTGCCTGGAAGTTCGCGGGAAGCACAGATACGCAGTATTTT
TRBJ1-4 | - | - | TRBV19 | CASSQRGTGTSEKLFF | TGTGCCAGTAGCCAACGGGGAACAGGGACGAGTGAAAAACTGTTTTTT
TRBJ2-3 | - | - | TRBV29-1 | CSVDVRQGGYYSTDTQYF | TGCAGCGTTGACGTCAGGCAAGGGGGATACTATAGCACAGATACGCAGTATTTT